One and the same sample provided the 2 T cell receptor beta chains below, sequenced in a study of cytomegalovirus exposure and HLA in healthy donors. The PCR contained 60 Vbeta and 13 Jbeta primers. Here immunoSEQ multiplex PCR was the method, and the copy in TCRdb shows in-frame clones only, minus some. The sample includes more than 150,000 clones, about four fifths of them seen just once. Sequenced sample: PBMCs. These receptors originate from a woman aged 30 to 39 in good health and CMV-seronegative.

J is TRBJ1-2 and V is TRBV19, with unresolved D. The V end lost 3 bases, the J end lost 12 bases, and 17 bases lay between the germline ends. The V gene's germline CDR1 is LNHDA and CDR2 SQIVND (reference sequence). CDR3 length equals 13 residues. CDR3: CASSIRTQDAHTF. Written as DNA, the CDR3 is TGTGCCAGTAGTATCCGGACTCAAGACGCCCACACCTTC.

The chain carries TRBV29-1 and TRBJ1-1; the match to TRBD1 covers 7 bases. V lost 6 bases to trimming and J lost 3 bases; unmatched junction nucleotides: 7. From germline, CDR1 is SQVTM and CDR2 ANQGSEA. This CDR3 region has 13 residues. The CDR3 region is CSVRAGGHTEAFF. For the CDR3, the DNA is TGCAGCGTGAGGGCAGGGGGTCACACTGAAGCTTTCTTT.